These 21 T cell receptor beta chains came from one sample sequenced in a study of PD-1 blockade in mismatch repair-deficient tumors. TCRdb's table, derived via immunoSEQ multiplex PCR, lists solely in-frame clones and lacks some. Altogether about 60,000 clones are present, about 87% being singletons, with the ten largest covering more than 11%. The sequencing used peripheral blood, collected 52 weeks after starting pembrolizumab. The receptors here all came from an adult with mismatch repair-deficient cancer.

The rearrangement uses TRBV7-9 and TRBJ1-2, with D maybe TRBD1 (5 bases). From germline, CDR1 is SEHNR and CDR2 FQNEAQ (reference sequence). This CDR3 contains 13 residues. V lost 3 bases to trimming and J lost 2 bases, with 7 bases between them. CDR3 amino acids: CASSFTGNYGYTF. CDR3 nucleotide sequence: TGTGCCAGCAGCTTTACAGGAAACTATGGCTACACCTTC.

The genes are TRBV7-9 and TRBJ2-3; 10 bases fit TRBD1. The CDR3 spans 15 residues. V was pared by 3 bases and J by 3 bases, with 3 bases of the junction left unmatched. The germline V gene encodes CDR1 SEHNR and CDR2 FQNEAQ (reference sequence). The CDR3 is CASSFRQGATDTQYF. Here the CDR3 DNA reads TGTGCCAGCAGCTTTCGACAGGGGGCTACAGATACGCAGTATTTT.

This chain links TRBV28 with TRBJ2-5; D might be TRBD1 (6 bases). Looked up from germline, CDR1 is MDHEN and CDR2 is SYDVKM. The V end was cut by 4 bases, the J end by 9 bases, with 18 bases between. This CDR3 is 14 amino acids long. CDR3 loop: CASSSLRDTAAQYF. As DNA, the CDR3 is TGTGCCAGCAGTTCGCTCCGGGACACAGCAGCCCAGTACTTC.

V gene TRBV2 combines with J gene TRBJ2-2; possibly TRBD2 for D (6 bases). Between the trimmed V and J ends, which lost 8 bases and 0 bases, there was a span of 10 bases. This CDR3 contains 14 residues. CDR1 is SNHLY, CDR2 FYNNEI, per germline. CDR3 coding DNA: TGTGCCAGCGAAGCGGGTACGAACACCGGGGAGCTGTTTTTT. Protein sequence: CASEAGTNTGELFF.

The J gene is TRBJ2-7, the V gene TRBV11-2; the D is unclear. Germline assignment: CDR1 SGHAT and CDR2 FQNNGV. The CDR3 is 14 residues long. V lost 0 bases to trimming and J lost 2 bases, with 8 bases between them. The CDR3 is CASSLEERPYEQYF. The DNA of the CDR3 is TGTGCCAGCAGCTTAGAGGAGAGACCCTACGAGCAGTACTTC.

V and J are TRBV30 and TRBJ2-1; 8 nucleotides agree with TRBD2. The germline CDR1 and CDR2 sequences are GTSNPN and SVGIG (reference sequence). CDR3 size: 14 residues. Trimming cost V 1 base and J 12 bases; bases outside gene matches: 11. Here the CDR3 reads CAWSGGLAGEVQFF. In nucleotides, the CDR3 is TGTGCCTGGAGTGGAGGGCTAGCGGGTGAGGTGCAGTTCTTC.

This chain joins TRBV7-9 and TRBJ2-5; TRBD1 or TRBD2 may be the D gene (5 bases each). V lost 5 bases to trimming and J lost 3 bases, with 13 bases between them. Germline CDR1 SEHNR, CDR2 FQNEAQ (reference sequence). The CDR3 spans 14 residues. The CDR3: CASSQVRDEETQYF. Written as DNA, the CDR3 is TGTGCCAGCAGCCAGGTTAGGGACGAAGAGACCCAGTACTTC. Full variable domain (rest looked up from reference TRBV7-9 and TRBJ2-5): DTGVSQNPRHKITKRGQNVTFRCDPISEHNRLYWYRQTLGQGPEFLTYFQNEAQLEKSRLLSDRFSAERPKGSFSTLEIQRTEQGDSAMYLCASSQVRDEETQYFGPGTRLLVL.

The rearrangement uses TRBV4-3 and TRBJ2-7; 10 bases line up with TRBD2. CDR1 is LGHNA, CDR2 YSLEER, per germline. V shed 0 bases and J 3 bases; nucleotides not matched to a gene: 5. CDR3 length equals 16 residues. The CDR3 here is CASSQDGASGSYEQYF. DNA of the CDR3: TGCGCCAGCAGCCAAGATGGGGCTAGCGGGAGCTACGAGCAGTACTTC.

The rearrangement uses TRBV19 and TRBJ2-1; D is unresolved. Trimming shortened V by 6 bases and J by 3 bases, and 9 bases separated the two germline ends. This CDR3 has 13 residues. The V gene's germline CDR1 is LNHDA and CDR2 SQIVND (reference sequence). CDR3 loop: CASSPTRYNEQFF. CDR3 nucleotides: TGTGCCAGTAGCCCCACCCGCTACAATGAGCAGTTCTTC. Supplemented by reference TRBV19 and TRBJ2-1, the full variable domain reads DGGITQSPKYLFRKEGQNVTLSCEQNLNHDAMYWYRQDPGQGLRLIYYSQIVNDFQKGDIAEGYSVSREKKESFPLTVTSAQKNPTAFYLCASSPTRYNEQFFGPGTRLTVL.

The V and J genes are TRBV9 and TRBJ1-1; no definite D call. CDR1 and CDR2 (germline): SGDLS, YYNGEE. This CDR3 contains 15 residues. V was cut by 4 bases and J by 1 base, with 14 bases left in between. The CDR3 nucleotides read TGTGCCAGCAGCCTAGGAGGATTGGGGAACACTGAAGCTTTCTTT. Translating it yields CASSLGGLGNTEAFF.

This clone was seen a single time. The V and J genes are TRBV29-1 and TRBJ2-2; tentatively, D is TRBD1 or TRBD2 (5 bases each). Trimming left V 0 bases short and J 3 bases short, with 11 bases between. Germline V gene sequence: CDR1 SQVTM, CDR2 ANQGSEA. The CDR3 is made up of 15 amino acids. CDR3 sequence (DNA): TGCAGCGTTGAAGATGGGGGAGCCGACACCGGGGAGCTGTTTTTT. This translates into CSVEDGGADTGELFF.

The chain is built from TRBV9 and TRBJ1-2; D is undetermined. Germline CDR1 and CDR2: SGDLS and YYNGEE. This CDR3 has 14 amino acids. V was shortened by 3 bases and J by 2 bases, with 11 bases between the two germline ends. CDR3 protein: CASSGGLGNYGYTF. For the CDR3, the DNA is TGTGCCAGCAGCGGAGGGTTGGGGAACTATGGCTACACCTTC.

The genes are TRBV2 and TRBJ2-4; the match to TRBD1 covers 7 bases. Looked up from germline, CDR1 is SNHLY and CDR2 is FYNNEI. CDR3 length equals 18 residues. The junction had 11 bases not matched to a gene; V was cut back by 1 base and J by 2 bases. The CDR3 region has the DNA TGTGCCAGCAGTGAAGTTCTGACAGGGAAGGTCCCCAAAAACATTCAGTACTTC. Residues: CASSEVLTGKVPKNIQYF.

The chain employs TRBV6-5 and TRBJ2-5; tentative D call: TRBD2 (5 bases). V lost 2 bases and J lost 1, with 14 bases in between. The CDR3 runs to 16 residues. CDR1 and CDR2 (germline): MNHEY, SVGAGI. CDR3 sequence: CASSYGGGGLQETQYF. CDR3 in DNA: TGTGCCAGCAGTTACGGTGGTGGAGGCCTCCAAGAGACCCAGTACTTC.

The CDR3, as DNA: TGTGCCAGCAGCTTATCAAGGAGCACTGAAGCTTTCTTT. This sequence encodes CASSLSRSTEAFF. The chain carries TRBV5-5 and TRBJ1-1; D is undetermined. Germline CDR1 SGHKS, CDR2 YYEKEE (reference sequence). The CDR3 is 13 residues long. Trimming removed 2 bases at V and 4 bases at J, with 9 bases between.

This clone was recorded only once. This rearrangement joins TRBV6-5 to TRBJ2-3; 9 bases fit TRBD2. Losses at the gene ends were 5 bases for V and 0 bases for J; bases not matched to a gene: 3. Germline V gene sequence: CDR1 MNHEY, CDR2 SVGAGI. CDR3 length equals 15 residues. As DNA, the CDR3 is TGTGCCAGCAGTGGGGGGACTAGCAGCACAGATACGCAGTATTTT. Encoded protein: CASSGGTSSTDTQYF.

In its sample, this clone was seen a few times. The chain uses TRBV7-9 and TRBJ2-7; weak D call: TRBD2 (6 bases). Trimming removed 5 bases from V and 7 bases from J, with 9 bases in between. CDR3 length equals 11 residues. CDR1 and CDR2 from the germline V gene are SEHNR and FQNEAQ (reference sequence). Here the CDR3 reads CASSPAGEQYF. CDR3 coding DNA: TGTGCCAGCAGCCCCGCGGGGGAGCAGTACTTC.

This chain joins TRBV27 and TRBJ2-7, with a weak D call TRBD2 (5 bases). The CDR3 length is 13 residues. Per germline, CDR1 MNHEY and CDR2 SMNVEV (reference sequence). V was shortened by 5 bases and J by 3 bases, with 11 bases between the two germline ends. Here the CDR3 DNA reads TGTGCCAGCAGTCCCGACGGGAACTACGAGCAGTACTTC. It yields the protein CASSPDGNYEQYF.

The CDR3: CASSSGILVQESNTGELFF. CDR3 nucleotide sequence: TGTGCCAGCAGCTCTGGGATCTTGGTTCAGGAATCGAACACCGGGGAGCTGTTTTTT. The J gene is TRBJ2-2, the V gene TRBV7-9; D is ambiguous. V was pared by 4 bases and J by 0 bases, with 21 bases between. Per the germline V gene, CDR1 is SEHNR and CDR2 is FQNEAQ (reference sequence). The CDR3 runs to 19 residues. The whole variable domain, remainder taken from reference TRBV7-9 and TRBJ2-2, is DTGVSQNPRHKITKRGQNVTFRCDPISEHNRLYWYRQTLGQGPEFLTYFQNEAQLEKSRLLSDRFSAERPKGSFSTLEIQRTEQGDSAMYLCASSSGILVQESNTGELFFGEGSRLTVL.

The chain uses TRBV18 and TRBJ2-3, with 12 bases matching TRBD2. Germline CDR1 reads KGHSH; CDR2 reads LQKENI. Trimming at V came to 5 bases and at J to 6 bases, leaving 6 bases not matched to a gene. This CDR3 contains 15 residues. CDR3 amino acids: CASSAAGTSGDTQYF. CDR3 nucleotide sequence: TGTGCCAGCTCAGCGGCCGGGACTAGCGGGGATACGCAGTATTTT.

This clone has only one observation. The J gene is TRBJ2-7, the V gene TRBV30; D call uncertain. Germline-derived CDR1 and CDR2 are GTSNPN and SVGIG (reference sequence). Trimming removed 4 bases at V and 3 bases at J, with 10 bases between. This CDR3 comprises 12 residues. The CDR3 region is CAWKGRHYEQYF. As DNA, the CDR3 is TGTGCCTGGAAAGGCAGGCACTACGAGCAGTACTTC.